The 8 T cell receptor beta chains given below trace back to one sample, sequenced in a study of T-cell reconstitution after alpha-beta-depleted transplantation in children (dated by TCRdb to the mid-2010s). This specimen's treatment or condition label, per the study, means: allogeneic hematopoietic cell transplantation with graft depleted of TCRalphabeta T cells and CD19 B cells. Preparation of the library involved PCR. The reads were generated on an Illumina HiSeq 2500. TCR libraries were prepared with molecular barcoding, using unique molecular identifiers to normalize TCRbeta repertoire quantification. TCRdb reanalyzed the raw reads on its own, using fastp at Q25 for trimming and MiXCR for clone calling, and kept in-frame beta chains. Every distinct CDR3 protein forms one entry, paired with its most common genes and DNA. Present in this sample are 670,000 or so distinct CDR3 sequences, around 13% of which were seen just once. The ten top clones hold around 0.76% of the sample.

The input for sequencing was PBMCs, taken before TCRalphabeta/CD19-depleted stem cell transplant. These receptors all stem from a girl aged 2-10 years with congenital amegakaryocytic thrombocytopenia, due to receive a stem cell transplant.

This chain uses TRBV5-1 with TRBJ2-3, with 10 bases that match TRBD2. V gave up 5 bases and J gave up 3 bases; unmatched junction bases: 6. The CDR3 has 15 residues. Germline-derived CDR1 and CDR2 are SGHRS and YFSETQ. CDR3 coding DNA: TGCGCCAGCAGGGACCTAGCGGGAGTGACAGATACGCAGTATTTT. Protein product: CASRDLAGVTDTQYF.

In its sample, this clonotype was seen many times. The J gene is TRBJ2-7, the V gene TRBV9, with 11 bases fitting TRBD2. Germline V gene data show CDR1 as SGDLS and CDR2 as YYNGEE. The CDR3 runs 16 residues. The V segment lost 2 bases and the J segment 2 bases; nucleotides outside the gene matches: 6. The CDR3 DNA sequence: TGTGCCAGCAGCGTTGGTCCGACTAGCGGGGCCTACGAGCAGTACTTC. Translated: CASSVGPTSGAYEQYF.

This clonotype occurred many times. The chain carries TRBV5-1 and TRBJ1-1; possible D gene TRBD1, 5 bases. CDR1 and CDR2 from the germline V gene are SGHRS and YFSETQ. The CDR3 extends over 12 amino acids. Trimming removed 7 bases at V and 11 bases at J, with 18 bases between. As DNA, the CDR3 is TGCGCCAGCCCCGTGCGGGGACGAGACGCTTTCTTT. It codes for CASPVRGRDAFF.

The genes are TRBV11-2 and TRBJ2-1; the D call may be TRBD1 or TRBD2 (5 bases each). Deletions cut 4 bases from V and 12 bases from J, with 22 bases between. CDR1 is SGHAT, CDR2 FQNNGV, per germline. The CDR3 is made up of 15 amino acids. CDR3: CASSSPTRGVTAQFF. Written as DNA, the CDR3 is TGTGCCAGCAGCTCCCCAACGCGAGGGGTAACAGCGCAGTTCTTC.

This clonotype was picked up a small number of times. The V call is TRBV20-1, the J call TRBJ2-7; 9 nucleotides align to TRBD2. V was pared by 3 bases and J by 1 base, with 10 bases of the junction left unmatched. This CDR3 has 16 residues. Germline V gene lookup returns CDR1 DFQATT and CDR2 SNEGSKA (reference sequence). The CDR3 reads CSASPGNGLASYEQYF. The DNA for the CDR3 is TGCAGTGCTAGTCCTGGTAATGGACTAGCGTCCTACGAGCAGTACTTC.

This clonotype has a count of ten or more. The rearrangement links TRBV29-1 to TRBJ1-2, with 9 bases matching TRBD1. This CDR3 has 13 amino acids. Germline V gene data show CDR1 as SQVTM and CDR2 as ANQGSEA. The V and J ends lost 3 bases and 7 bases, in that order; junction bases with no gene match: 6. This CDR3 is CSVELQGAFGYTF. Here the CDR3 DNA reads TGCAGCGTTGAGCTACAGGGGGCCTTTGGCTACACCTTC.

This clonotype was detected many times. This sequence joins TRBV20-1 and TRBJ2-2, with D unresolved. The germline V gene encodes CDR1 DFQATT and CDR2 SNEGSKA (reference sequence). V lost 2 bases and J lost 7, with 11 bases in between. This CDR3 has 13 amino acids. The CDR3 here is CSARPPVNGELFF. CDR3 DNA: TGCAGTGCTAGACCTCCGGTGAACGGGGAGCTGTTTTTT.

The rearrangement joins TRBV10-1 to TRBJ2-1; 12 positions match TRBD2. The CDR3 has 16 amino acids. Losses at the gene ends were 0 bases for V and 6 bases for J; bases not matched to a gene: 3. CDR1 is WNHNN and CDR2 is SYGVQD in the germline V gene (reference sequence). Here the CDR3 reads CASSESGTSGLNEQFF. Here the CDR3 DNA reads TGCGCCAGCAGTGAGTCCGGGACTAGCGGGCTCAATGAGCAGTTCTTC.